This passage covers 2 T cell receptor beta chains from one sample sequenced in a study of shared clonotypes between healthy human individuals. This table comes from immunoSEQ multiplex PCR, and its TCRdb copy is limited to in-frame clones, with some not included. The sample consists of roughly 1,000,000 clones, approximately 80% of them appearing once. Sample: memory CD4+ T cells from PBMCs. Subset in this sample: CD45RA-negative fraction. The receptors were sampled from a man aged 18 to 35 in good health. Some clones in this sample may be carry-over from other donors' samples.

This clone was counted only a few times. In the same sample, other DNA sequences code for this CDR3. The chain carries TRBV9 and TRBJ2-1; 7 bases align to TRBD2. The trim removed 0 bases at V and 0 bases at J, leaving 0 bases unmatched. Germline V gene sequence: CDR1 SGDLS, CDR2 YYNGEE. There are 15 residues in the CDR3. The CDR3: CASSVAGGSYNEQFF. DNA of the CDR3: TGTGCCAGCAGCGTAGCGGGGGGCTCCTACAATGAGCAGTTCTTC.

The chain carries TRBV28 and TRBJ2-7, with D possibly matching TRBD2 (5 bases). This CDR3 has 15 residues. V dropped 0 bases and J dropped 9 bases, with 18 bases sitting between them. CDR1 MDHEN and CDR2 SYDVKM come from the germline V gene. CDR3 residues: CASSLWAGAAIGQYF. The CDR3 DNA sequence: TGTGCCAGCAGTTTATGGGCAGGAGCGGCGATTGGGCAGTACTTC.